The 30 T cell receptor beta chains given below trace back to one sample, sequenced in a study of blood T cell repertoires in COVID-19 (dated by TCRdb to 2020 to 2022). Library creation used the immunoSEQ multiplex PCR assay. Here the immuneACCESS table is served through TCRdb, limited to in-frame sequences with V and J called. Missing clones are a known gap in these copies; in checked studies unresolved V genes cover under half, and the rest lacks a known reason. Recorded for this sample are a few hundred thousand clones; 90% of them occurred a single time. The top ten hold 0.6% to 0.7% of the sample. Source material: PBMCs or T cells enriched from blood (not recorded which). Receptor source: a man between 18 and 35 years old who had recovered from COVID-19.

The chain couples TRBV5-5 to TRBJ2-1, with 9 bases fitting TRBD1. V trimming: 4 bases; J trimming: 10 bases; junction bases outside the gene matches: 12. This CDR3 has 15 amino acids. Germline V gene data show CDR1 as SGHKS and CDR2 as YYEKEE (reference sequence). The chain's CDR3 is CASSQPGTGLREQFF. CDR3 coding DNA: TGTGCCAGCAGCCAACCCGGGACAGGGCTAAGGGAGCAGTTCTTC.

The chain couples TRBV27 to TRBJ1-1, with D tentatively TRBD1 (5 bases). The CDR3 has 18 residues. The germline CDR1 and CDR2 sequences are MNHEY and SMNVEV (reference sequence). The V end was cut by 3 bases, the J end by 1 base, with 21 bases between. The CDR3 spells CASSLDPPGWVGNTEAFF. The CDR3 nucleotides read TGTGCCAGCAGTTTGGATCCCCCAGGGTGGGTCGGGAACACTGAAGCTTTCTTT.

This chain uses TRBV7-9 with TRBJ2-4, with D possibly TRBD2 on 5 matching bases. The germline V gene has CDR1 SEHNR and CDR2 FQNEAQ (reference sequence). The CDR3 is made up of 15 amino acids. With 5 bases removed from V and 2 bases from J, the gap between germline ends came to 13 bases. The CDR3 DNA is TGTGCCAGCAGCGCCAACTCCGGGACCAAAAACATTCAGTACTTC. It is translated as CASSANSGTKNIQYF.

This chain links TRBV7-9 with TRBJ2-3, with D possibly being TRBD2 (5 bases). V lost 2 bases and J 2 bases, leaving 14 bases between the germline ends. Looked up from germline, CDR1 is SEHNR and CDR2 is FQNEAQ (reference sequence). The length of the CDR3 is 16 residues. Here the CDR3 DNA reads TGTGCCAGCAGCTTACCCCCGAGGGAGTCCACAGATACGCAGTATTTT. This translates into CASSLPPRESTDTQYF. Full variable domain (missing parts from reference TRBV7-9 and TRBJ2-3): DTGVSQNPRHKITKRGQNVTFRCDPISEHNRLYWYRQTLGQGPEFLTYFQNEAQLEKSRLLSDRFSAERPKGSFSTLEIQRTEQGDSAMYLCASSLPPRESTDTQYFGPGTRLTVL.

This sequence joins TRBV11-3 and TRBJ1-1; TRBD1 is a possible D gene (5 bases). Trimming removed 4 bases at V and 0 bases at J, with 12 bases between. The CDR3 is 15 amino acids. Germline-derived CDR1 and CDR2 are SGHNT and YENEEA. CDR3 nucleotides: TGTGCCAGCAGCTCCCAGGGCCCGATGAACACTGAAGCTTTCTTT. Amino acids: CASSSQGPMNTEAFF.

This rearrangement joins TRBV5-1 to TRBJ1-1; 7 positions agree with TRBD1. CDR1 is SGHRS, CDR2 YFSETQ, per germline. The CDR3 contains 14 residues. V shed 4 bases, J shed 1 base, and the junction held 4 bases outside the gene matches. CDR3 residues: CASSIQGGNTEAFF. The CDR3 bases are TGCGCCAGCAGCATTCAGGGGGGGAACACTGAAGCTTTCTTT.

The chain carries TRBV11-3 and TRBJ1-2, with D unclear. The CDR3 consists of 11 residues. The V end lost 5 bases, the J end lost 8 bases, and 9 bases lay between the germline ends. Germline assignment: CDR1 SGHNT and CDR2 YENEEA. The CDR3 sequence is CASSAMGGYTF. For the CDR3, the DNA is TGTGCCAGCAGCGCTATGGGCGGCTACACCTTC.

The chain recombines TRBV6-2 or TRBV6-3 with TRBJ2-7; TRBD2 aligns across 9 bases. With 0 bases clipped from V and 4 bases from J, the junction kept 4 bases outside the gene matches. In germline, CDR1 is MNHEY, CDR2 SVGEGT. The CDR3 extends over 15 amino acids. The CDR3 here is CASSYSAAGGYEQYF. CDR3 DNA sequence: TGTGCCAGCAGTTACTCCGCAGCGGGGGGATACGAGCAGTACTTC.

The rearrangement uses TRBV4-1 and TRBJ2-7; D ambiguous. The V and J ends lost 4 bases and 6 bases respectively, with 13 bases between them. Germline CDR1 is MGHRA and CDR2 is YSYEKL. The CDR3 consists of 13 residues. The CDR3 sequence: CASSRRSDSEQYF. CDR3 nucleotide sequence: TGCGCCAGCAGCCGCCGATCAGATTCCGAGCAGTACTTC.

The chain employs TRBV7-2 and TRBJ1-1; no firm D call. This CDR3 is 14 amino acids long. Germline V gene data show CDR1 as SGHTA and CDR2 as FQGNSA. Trimming took 5 bases from V and 5 from J, leaving 15 bases between them. The CDR3 region is CASSRHSGGTEAFF. CDR3 nucleotide sequence: TGTGCCAGCAGCCGCCATTCGGGAGGAACTGAAGCTTTCTTT.

The rearrangement joins TRBV28 to TRBJ1-2, with D tentatively TRBD1 (5 bases). CDR3 length: 16 amino acids. V was cut by 5 bases and J by 4 bases, with 20 bases left in between. Germline values: CDR1 MDHEN, CDR2 SYDVKM. CDR3 sequence reads: CASSTASRGSVYGYTF. CDR3 DNA sequence: TGTGCCAGCAGTACCGCGTCCCGGGGGAGCGTCTATGGCTACACCTTC.

This chain connects TRBV5-4 to TRBJ1-3; TRBD1 is a possible D gene (5 bases). CDR1 is SGHNT, CDR2 YYREEE, per germline (reference sequence). CDR3 length: 13 amino acids. The germline V and J ends were trimmed by 1 base and 4 bases, with 6 bases remaining between them. This CDR3 is CASSLRQGNTIYF. As DNA, the CDR3 is TGTGCCAGCAGCTTGCGACAGGGAAACACCATATATTTT.

CDR3 protein: CASSLRSGRALSDNEQFF. As DNA, the CDR3 is TGTGCCAGCAGTTTAAGGAGCGGGAGGGCATTAAGCGACAATGAGCAGTTCTTC. The genes are TRBV28 and TRBJ2-1, with 10 bases fitting TRBD2. This CDR3 is built from 18 residues. In germline, CDR1 is MDHEN, CDR2 SYDVKM. V trimming: 2 bases; J trimming: 5 bases; junction bases outside the gene matches: 12.

Only one count was recorded for this clone. The genes are TRBV6-5 and TRBJ2-1; D is possibly TRBD2 (6 bases). The V end lost 6 bases, the J end lost 0 bases, and 12 bases lay between the germline ends. Looked up from germline, CDR1 is MNHEY and CDR2 is SVGAGI. The CDR3 runs to 15 residues. CDR3: CASRTTSSSYNEQFF. The CDR3 bases are TGTGCCAGCAGGACGACTAGTAGCTCCTACAATGAGCAGTTCTTC.

This clone was recorded many times. The rearrangement links TRBV2 to TRBJ2-3; 8 positions agree with TRBD2. V was clipped by 4 bases and J by 5 bases; unmatched bases: 8. This CDR3 region has 15 residues. Germline assignment: CDR1 SNHLY and CDR2 FYNNEI. CDR3 sequence reads: CASSAGLAGRDTQYF. The CDR3 DNA is TGTGCCAGCAGTGCGGGCCTAGCGGGCCGAGATACGCAGTATTTT. Full variable domain (remainder filled in from reference TRBV2 and TRBJ2-3): EPEVTQTPSHQVTQMGQEVILRCVPISNHLYFYWYRQILGQKVEFLVSFYNNEISEKSEIFDDQFSVERPDGSNFTLKIRSTKLEDSAMYFCASSAGLAGRDTQYFGPGTRLTVL.

The rearrangement joins TRBV27 to TRBJ1-2; TRBD1 is a possible D gene (6 bases). The V end was cut by 3 bases, the J end by 8 bases, with 19 bases between. The CDR3 has 15 residues. Germline assignment: CDR1 MNHEY and CDR2 SMNVEV (reference sequence). CDR3 region: CASSLLGAPPDGYTF. In nucleotides, the CDR3 is TGTGCCAGCAGTTTGTTGGGGGCACCCCCTGACGGCTACACCTTC.

The CDR3 loop is CASSLPTTSGIEQYF. The CDR3 region has the DNA TGTGCCAGCAGTTTACCTACCACTAGCGGGATCGAGCAGTACTTC. The chain links TRBV28 to TRBJ2-7; 10 positions agree with TRBD2. Germline CDR1 MDHEN, CDR2 SYDVKM. With 2 bases clipped from V and 6 bases from J, the junction kept 7 bases outside the gene matches. The CDR3 is 15 residues long.

This chain links TRBV6-5 with TRBJ1-1; TRBD1 might be the D (6 bases). Germline V CDR1 and CDR2: MNHEY, SVGAGI. The CDR3 loop spans 13 amino acids. Trimming stripped 8 bases from V and 0 bases from J, with 10 bases between. The CDR3 sequence is CASPGGLNTEAFF. CDR3 in DNA: TGTGCCAGCCCCGGGGGGCTGAACACTGAAGCTTTCTTT.

This clone was observed a handful of times. This chain connects TRBV5-1 to TRBJ1-5; D uncertain. Germline V gene lookup returns CDR1 SGHRS and CDR2 YFSETQ. V was clipped by 0 bases and J by 2 bases, with 12 bases between them. The CDR3 length is 16 residues. CDR3 bases: TGCGCCAGCAGCTTGGGACAAACCGGGGGCAATCAGCCCCAGCATTTT. As protein: CASSLGQTGGNQPQHF.

This sequence joins TRBV5-4 and TRBJ2-7; tentative D call: TRBD2 (6 bases). The CDR3 has 13 amino acids. V was clipped by 1 base and J by 5 bases, with 10 bases between them. Germline V gives CDR1 SGHNT, CDR2 YYREEE (reference sequence). Here the CDR3 reads CASSLTLANEQYF. The CDR3 nucleotides are TGTGCCAGCAGCTTGACGCTAGCGAACGAGCAGTACTTC. The variable domain in full, completed from reference TRBV5-4 and TRBJ2-7, reads ETGVTQSPTHLIKTRGQQVTLRCSSQSGHNTVSWYQQALGQGPQFIFQYYREEENGRGNFPPRFSGLQFPNYSSELNVNALELDDSALYLCASSLTLANEQYFGPGTRLTVT.

The table lists this clone with a count of one. This chain uses TRBV5-1 with TRBJ1-4; a weak D match, TRBD1 (5 bases). CDR1 and CDR2 from the germline V gene are SGHRS and YFSETQ. The CDR3 runs to 16 residues. Trimming shortened V by 3 bases and J by 3 bases, and 15 bases separated the two germline ends. CDR3 DNA: TGCGCCAGCAGCTCATCAGGGTTTTTCGCTAATGAAAAACTGTTTTTT. This codes for CASSSSGFFANEKLFF.

This clone appeared a few times. The V call is TRBV19, the J call TRBJ1-5; TRBD1 is a possible D gene (6 bases). Looked up from germline, CDR1 is LNHDA and CDR2 is SQIVND (reference sequence). This CDR3 comprises 14 residues. The CDR3 loop is CGIGDTWGNQPQHF. CDR3 DNA: TGTGGGATAGGGGACACCTGGGGCAATCAGCCCCAGCATTTT.

The chain joins TRBV28 to TRBJ2-1; 11 bases line up with TRBD2. J was trimmed by 0 bases and V by 3 bases; bases with no gene match: 4. This CDR3 is 17 amino acids long. Germline CDR1 reads MDHEN; CDR2 reads SYDVKM. This CDR3 is CASSFSSGRSSYNEQFF. DNA for the CDR3: TGTGCCAGCAGTTTTTCTAGCGGGAGGAGCTCCTACAATGAGCAGTTCTTC.

The gene calls are TRBV3-1 (or the pseudogene TRBV3-2) and TRBJ1-2; D perhaps matches TRBD1 (6 bases). The V end was cut by 8 bases, the J end by 5 bases, with 9 bases between. Germline V gives CDR1 LGHDT, CDR2 YNNKEL (reference sequence). The CDR3 sequence is 11 residues long. CDR3 amino acids: CASLDRYGYTF. In nucleotides, the CDR3 is TGTGCCAGCCTAGACAGGTATGGCTACACCTTC.

This clone was detected once. The chain has TRBV11-2 and TRBJ2-7; the D gene is possibly TRBD1 (5 bases). With 5 bases removed from V and 2 bases from J, the gap between germline ends came to 19 bases. The CDR3 loop spans 16 amino acids. Germline lookup yields CDR1 SGHAT and CDR2 FQNNGV. CDR3 coding DNA: TGTGCCAGCAGCCCTAAAGGGGTGTCTAGTCCCTACGAGCAGTACTTC. Translating gives CASSPKGVSSPYEQYF.

V gene TRBV6-5 combines with J gene TRBJ2-1, with 9 bases aligning to TRBD2. Per the germline V gene, CDR1 is MNHEY and CDR2 is SVGAGI. J lost 8 bases, V lost 6 bases, and 8 bases had no gene match. This CDR3 has 14 amino acids. The CDR3 coding sequence is TGTGCCAGCAGACATAGCGGGAGTGTCTATGAGCAGTTCTTC. Amino acid sequence: CASRHSGSVYEQFF.

The chain joins TRBV6-1 to TRBJ1-2; D is ambiguous. Germline V gene sequence: CDR1 MNHNS, CDR2 SASEGT. CDR3 length equals 12 residues. V shed 1 base and J shed 11 bases, with 11 bases lying between them. The CDR3 nucleotides are TGTGCCAGCAGTGAAGACAGAACCCAGTACACCTTC. It specifies CASSEDRTQYTF.

V gene TRBV4-1 combines with J gene TRBJ2-6; 11 bases agree with TRBD1. The CDR3 runs to 20 residues. Germline V gene lookup returns CDR1 MGHRA and CDR2 YSYEKL. Germline trimming cut 3 bases from V and 0 bases from J; bases unmatched to any gene: 10. CDR3 nucleotide sequence: TGCGCCAGCAGCCACCCAACCTCGGACAGGGGGCGCTCTGGGGCCAACGTCCTGACTTTC. This translates into CASSHPTSDRGRSGANVLTF.

The DNA for the CDR3 is TGTGCCAGCAGTCTGCGCGGGACTACCAGCTACGAGCAGTACTTC. This translates into CASSLRGTTSYEQYF. The chain has TRBV28 and TRBJ2-7, with 7 bases identical to TRBD2. The V and J ends lost 5 bases and 3 bases, in that order; junction bases with no gene match: 10. In germline, CDR1 is MDHEN, CDR2 SYDVKM. CDR3 size: 15 residues.

The J gene is TRBJ2-1, the V gene TRBV24-1, with TRBD1 matching over 7 bases. Germline CDR1 KGHDR, CDR2 SFDVKD. Losses at the gene ends were 3 bases for V and 0 bases for J; bases not matched to a gene: 7. The CDR3 covers 17 residues. The CDR3 region has the DNA TGTGCCACCAGTGATCTGGGACAGCCGAGCTCCTACAATGAGCAGTTCTTC. Translation: CATSDLGQPSSYNEQFF.